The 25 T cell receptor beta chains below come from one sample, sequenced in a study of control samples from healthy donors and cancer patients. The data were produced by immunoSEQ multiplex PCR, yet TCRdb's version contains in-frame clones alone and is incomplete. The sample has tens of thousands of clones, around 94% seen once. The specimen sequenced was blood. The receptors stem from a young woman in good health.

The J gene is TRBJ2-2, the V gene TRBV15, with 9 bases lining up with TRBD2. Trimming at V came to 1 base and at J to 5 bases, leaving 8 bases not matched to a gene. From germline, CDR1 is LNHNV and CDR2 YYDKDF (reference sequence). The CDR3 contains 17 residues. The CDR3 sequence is CATSRVAGTSPTGELFF. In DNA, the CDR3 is TGTGCCACCAGCAGAGTAGCGGGGACTAGCCCGACCGGGGAGCTGTTTTTT.

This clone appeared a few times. CDR3 in DNA: TGTGCCAGCAGCTTAGAGCGGAGCTACGAGCAGTACTTC. Translated: CASSLERSYEQYF. The V gene is TRBV7-8, the J gene TRBJ2-7; possible D gene TRBD2, 5 bases. CDR1 is SGHVS and CDR2 is FQNEAQ in the germline V gene. The CDR3 loop spans 13 amino acids. The V and J ends lost 1 base and 3 bases respectively, with 7 bases between them.

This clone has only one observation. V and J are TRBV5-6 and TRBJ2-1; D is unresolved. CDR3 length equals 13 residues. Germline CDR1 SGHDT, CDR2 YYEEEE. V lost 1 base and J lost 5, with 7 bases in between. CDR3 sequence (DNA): TGTGCCAGCAGCTTGCAGCCGCACAATGAGCAGTTCTTC. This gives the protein CASSLQPHNEQFF.

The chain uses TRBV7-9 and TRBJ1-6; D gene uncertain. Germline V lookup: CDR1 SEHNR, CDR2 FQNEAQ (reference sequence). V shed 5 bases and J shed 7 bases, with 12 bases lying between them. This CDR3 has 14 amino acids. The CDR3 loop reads CASSLGGGNSPLHF. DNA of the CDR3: TGTGCCAGCAGCCTAGGAGGAGGGAATTCACCCCTCCACTTT.

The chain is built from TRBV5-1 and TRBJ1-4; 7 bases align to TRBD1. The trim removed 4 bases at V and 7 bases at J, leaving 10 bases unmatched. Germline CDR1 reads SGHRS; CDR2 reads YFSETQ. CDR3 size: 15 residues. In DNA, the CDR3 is TGCGCCAGCAGCCTCGGACAGGATGGCGGTGAAAAACTGTTTTTT. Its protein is CASSLGQDGGEKLFF.

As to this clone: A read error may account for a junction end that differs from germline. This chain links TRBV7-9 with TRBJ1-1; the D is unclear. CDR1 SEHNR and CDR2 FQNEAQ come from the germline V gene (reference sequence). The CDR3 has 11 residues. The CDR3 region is CASSGRTEAFF. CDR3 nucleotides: TGTGCCAGCAGCGGTAGGACTGAGGCTTTCTTT.

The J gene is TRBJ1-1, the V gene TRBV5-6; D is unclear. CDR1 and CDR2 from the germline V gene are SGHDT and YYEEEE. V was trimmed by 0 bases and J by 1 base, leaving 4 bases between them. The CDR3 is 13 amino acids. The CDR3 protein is CASSLAENTEAFF. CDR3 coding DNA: TGTGCCAGCAGCTTGGCAGAGAACACTGAAGCTTTCTTT. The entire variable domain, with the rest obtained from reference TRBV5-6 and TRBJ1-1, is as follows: DAGVTQSPTHLIKTRGQQVTLRCSPKSGHDTVSWYQQALGQGPQFIFQYYEEEERQRGNFPDRFSGHQFPNYSSELNVNALLLGDSALYLCASSLAENTEAFFGQGTRLTVV.

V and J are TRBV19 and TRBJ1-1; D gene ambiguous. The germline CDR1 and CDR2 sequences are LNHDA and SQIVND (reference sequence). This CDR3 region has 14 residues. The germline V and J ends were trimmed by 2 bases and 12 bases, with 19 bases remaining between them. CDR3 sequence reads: CASSISPGRVRTFF. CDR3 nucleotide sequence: TGTGCCAGTAGTATATCGCCGGGGAGGGTTAGGACTTTCTTT.

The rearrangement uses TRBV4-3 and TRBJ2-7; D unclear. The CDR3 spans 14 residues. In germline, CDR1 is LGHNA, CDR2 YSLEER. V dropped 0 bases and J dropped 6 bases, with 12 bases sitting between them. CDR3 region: CASSQDQFASEQYF. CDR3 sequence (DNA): TGCGCCAGCAGCCAAGATCAGTTCGCGAGCGAGCAGTACTTC.

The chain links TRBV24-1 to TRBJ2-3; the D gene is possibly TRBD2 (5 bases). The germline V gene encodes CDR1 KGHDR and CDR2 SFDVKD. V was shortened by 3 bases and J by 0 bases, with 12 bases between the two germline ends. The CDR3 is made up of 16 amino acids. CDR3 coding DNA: TGTGCCACCAGTGATCCCGGCCTAGCTAGCACAGATACGCAGTATTTT. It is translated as CATSDPGLASTDTQYF.

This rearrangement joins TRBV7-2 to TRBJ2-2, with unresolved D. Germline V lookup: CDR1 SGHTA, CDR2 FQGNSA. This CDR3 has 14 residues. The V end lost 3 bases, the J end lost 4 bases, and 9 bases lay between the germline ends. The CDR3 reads CASSFRSFTGELFF. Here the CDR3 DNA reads TGTGCCAGCAGCTTCAGGTCGTTCACCGGGGAGCTGTTTTTT.

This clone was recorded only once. CDR3 sequence: CASSGELAGGPREQYF. The CDR3 coding sequence is TGTGCCAGCAGTGGTGAACTAGCGGGGGGGCCTCGTGAGCAGTACTTC. The chain is built from TRBV28 and TRBJ2-7, with 13 bases aligning to TRBD2. This CDR3 spans 16 amino acids. The V segment lost 5 bases and the J segment 7 bases; nucleotides outside the gene matches: 11. Germline CDR1 MDHEN, CDR2 SYDVKM.

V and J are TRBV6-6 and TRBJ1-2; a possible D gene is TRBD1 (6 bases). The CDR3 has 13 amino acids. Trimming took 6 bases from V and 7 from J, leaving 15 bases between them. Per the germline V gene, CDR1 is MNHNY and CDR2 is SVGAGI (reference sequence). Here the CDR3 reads CASSPQGSGGYTF. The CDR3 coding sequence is TGTGCCAGCAGCCCCCAGGGGTCAGGTGGCTACACCTTC.

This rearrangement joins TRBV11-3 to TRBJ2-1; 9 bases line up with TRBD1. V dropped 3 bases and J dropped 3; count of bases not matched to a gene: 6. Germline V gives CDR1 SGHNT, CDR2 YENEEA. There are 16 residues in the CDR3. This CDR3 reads CASSFGQGMRYNEQFF. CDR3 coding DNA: TGTGCCAGCAGCTTCGGACAGGGGATGCGCTACAATGAGCAGTTCTTC.

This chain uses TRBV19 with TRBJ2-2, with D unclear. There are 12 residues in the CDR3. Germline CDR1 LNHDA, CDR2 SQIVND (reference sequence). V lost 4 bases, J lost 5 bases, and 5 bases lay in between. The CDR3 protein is CASSTVTGELFF. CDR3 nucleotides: TGTGCCAGTAGTACCGTAACCGGGGAGCTGTTTTTT.

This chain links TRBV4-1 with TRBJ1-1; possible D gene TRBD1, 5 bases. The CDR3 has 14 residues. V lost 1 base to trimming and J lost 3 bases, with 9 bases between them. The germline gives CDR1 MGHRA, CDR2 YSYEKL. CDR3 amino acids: CASSQGGLDTEAFF. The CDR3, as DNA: TGCGCCAGCAGCCAAGGGGGCCTGGACACTGAAGCTTTCTTT.

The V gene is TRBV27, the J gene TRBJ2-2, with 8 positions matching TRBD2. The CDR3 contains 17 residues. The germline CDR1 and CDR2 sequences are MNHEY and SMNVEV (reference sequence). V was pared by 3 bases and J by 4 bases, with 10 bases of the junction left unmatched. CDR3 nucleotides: TGTGCCAGCAGTTTCTTTGGGGCTAGCGGGTTCACCGGGGAGCTGTTTTTT. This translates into CASSFFGASGFTGELFF.

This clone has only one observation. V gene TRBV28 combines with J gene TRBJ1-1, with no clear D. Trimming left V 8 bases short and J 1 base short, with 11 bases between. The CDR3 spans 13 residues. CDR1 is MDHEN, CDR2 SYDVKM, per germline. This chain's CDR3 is CASSNQKNTEAFF. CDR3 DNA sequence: TGTGCCAGCTCCAACCAAAAGAACACTGAAGCTTTCTTT.

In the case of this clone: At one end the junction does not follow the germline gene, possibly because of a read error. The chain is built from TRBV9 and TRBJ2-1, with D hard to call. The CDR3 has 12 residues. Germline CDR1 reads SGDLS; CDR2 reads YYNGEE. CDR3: CASSVGYSEQFF. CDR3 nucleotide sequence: TGTGCCAGCAGCGTAGGGTACAGTGAGCAGTTCTTC.

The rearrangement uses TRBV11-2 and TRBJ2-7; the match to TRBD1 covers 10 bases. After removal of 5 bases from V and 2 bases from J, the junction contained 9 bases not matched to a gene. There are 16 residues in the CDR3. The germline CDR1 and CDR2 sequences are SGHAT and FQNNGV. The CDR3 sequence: CASSPRPGTGAYEQYF. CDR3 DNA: TGTGCCAGCAGCCCACGCCCTGGGACAGGGGCCTACGAGCAGTACTTC.

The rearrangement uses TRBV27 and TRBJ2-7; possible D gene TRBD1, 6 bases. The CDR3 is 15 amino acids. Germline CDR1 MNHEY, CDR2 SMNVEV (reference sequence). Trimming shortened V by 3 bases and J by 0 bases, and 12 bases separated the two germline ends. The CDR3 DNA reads TGTGCCAGCAGTTTCAGAGACAGGTTCTCCTACGAGCAGTACTTC. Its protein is CASSFRDRFSYEQYF.

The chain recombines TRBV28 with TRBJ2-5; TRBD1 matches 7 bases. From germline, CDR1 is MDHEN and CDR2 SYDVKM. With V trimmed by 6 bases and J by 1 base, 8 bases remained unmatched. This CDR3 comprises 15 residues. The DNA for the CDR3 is TGTGCCAGCAGCACTAACACAGGGGCCCAAGAGACCCAGTACTTC. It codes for CASSTNTGAQETQYF.

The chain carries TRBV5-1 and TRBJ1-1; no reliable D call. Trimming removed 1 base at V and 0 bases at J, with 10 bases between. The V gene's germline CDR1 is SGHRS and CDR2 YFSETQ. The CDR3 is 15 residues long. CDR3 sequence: CASSLFDGLNTEAFF. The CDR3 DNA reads TGCGCCAGCAGCTTGTTCGACGGTTTGAACACTGAAGCTTTCTTT.

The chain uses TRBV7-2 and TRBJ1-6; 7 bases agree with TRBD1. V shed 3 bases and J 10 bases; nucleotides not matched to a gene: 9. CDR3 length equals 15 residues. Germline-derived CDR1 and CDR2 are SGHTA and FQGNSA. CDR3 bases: TGTGCCAGCAGCTTCGGGGCGACAGGGAGCTCACCCCTCCACTTT. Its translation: CASSFGATGSSPLHF.

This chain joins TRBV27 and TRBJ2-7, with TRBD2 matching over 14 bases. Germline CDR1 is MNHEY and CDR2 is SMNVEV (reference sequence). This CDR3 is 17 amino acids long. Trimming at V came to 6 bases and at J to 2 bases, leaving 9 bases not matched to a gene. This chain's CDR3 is CASRAGTSGSITYEQYF. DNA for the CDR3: TGTGCCAGCAGGGCCGGGACTAGCGGGAGTATTACCTACGAGCAGTACTTC.